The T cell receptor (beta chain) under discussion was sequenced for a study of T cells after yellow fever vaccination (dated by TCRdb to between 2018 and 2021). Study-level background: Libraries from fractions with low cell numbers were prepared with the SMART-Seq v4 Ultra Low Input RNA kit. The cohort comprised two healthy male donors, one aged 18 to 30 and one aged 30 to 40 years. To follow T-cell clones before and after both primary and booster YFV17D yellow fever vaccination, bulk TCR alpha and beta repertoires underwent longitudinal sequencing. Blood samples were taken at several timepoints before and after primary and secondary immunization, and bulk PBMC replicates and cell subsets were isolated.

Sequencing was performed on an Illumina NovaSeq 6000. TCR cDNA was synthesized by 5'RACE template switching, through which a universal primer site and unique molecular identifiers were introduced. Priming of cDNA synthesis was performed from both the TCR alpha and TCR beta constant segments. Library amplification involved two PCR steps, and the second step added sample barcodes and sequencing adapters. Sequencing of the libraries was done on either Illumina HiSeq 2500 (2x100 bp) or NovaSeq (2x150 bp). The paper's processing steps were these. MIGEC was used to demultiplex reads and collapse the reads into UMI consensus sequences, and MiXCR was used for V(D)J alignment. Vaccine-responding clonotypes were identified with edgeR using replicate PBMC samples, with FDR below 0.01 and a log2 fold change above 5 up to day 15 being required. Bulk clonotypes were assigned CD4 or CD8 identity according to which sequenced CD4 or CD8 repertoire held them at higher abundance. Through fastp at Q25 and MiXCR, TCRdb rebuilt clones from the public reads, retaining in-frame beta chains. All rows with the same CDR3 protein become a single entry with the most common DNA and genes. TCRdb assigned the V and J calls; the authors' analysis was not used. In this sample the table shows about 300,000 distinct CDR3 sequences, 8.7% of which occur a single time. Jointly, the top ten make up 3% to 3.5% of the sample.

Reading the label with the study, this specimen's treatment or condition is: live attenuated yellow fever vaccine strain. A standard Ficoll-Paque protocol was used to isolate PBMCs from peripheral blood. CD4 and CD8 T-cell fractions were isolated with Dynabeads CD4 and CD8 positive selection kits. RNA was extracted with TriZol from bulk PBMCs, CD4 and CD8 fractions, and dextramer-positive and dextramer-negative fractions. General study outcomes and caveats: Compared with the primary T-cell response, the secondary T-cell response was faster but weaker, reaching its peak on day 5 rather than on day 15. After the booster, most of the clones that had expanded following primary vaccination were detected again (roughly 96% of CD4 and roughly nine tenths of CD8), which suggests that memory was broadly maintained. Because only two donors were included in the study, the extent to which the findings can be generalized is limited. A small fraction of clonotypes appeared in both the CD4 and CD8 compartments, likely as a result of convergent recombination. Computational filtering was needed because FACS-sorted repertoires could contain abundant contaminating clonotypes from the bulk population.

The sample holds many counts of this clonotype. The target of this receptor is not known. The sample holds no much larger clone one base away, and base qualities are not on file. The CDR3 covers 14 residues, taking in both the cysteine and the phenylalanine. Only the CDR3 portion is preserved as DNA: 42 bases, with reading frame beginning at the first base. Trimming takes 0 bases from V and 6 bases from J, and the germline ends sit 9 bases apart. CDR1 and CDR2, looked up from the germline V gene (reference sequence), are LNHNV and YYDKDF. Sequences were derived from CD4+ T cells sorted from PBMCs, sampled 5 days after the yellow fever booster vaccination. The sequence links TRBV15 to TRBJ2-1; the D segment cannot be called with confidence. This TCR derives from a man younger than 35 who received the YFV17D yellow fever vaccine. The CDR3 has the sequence CATSRDTRLNEQFF. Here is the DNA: TGTGCCACCAGCAGAGATACCCGTCTCAATGAGCAGTTCTTC.